This T cell receptor (beta chain) was identified in a study of blood T cell repertoires in COVID-19. In the study overall: Samples of COVID-19 (acute and convalescent) were obtained from the United States, Italy and Spain. The cDNA or gDNA used as material had been derived from T cells, B-cell-depleted T cells, or PBMCs.

Original processing methods: Scientists estimated how many nucleated cells there were by amplifying reference gene primers. Libraries were prepared by immunoSEQ multiplex PCR; TCRdb keeps only in-frame clonotypes and omits some of them. The V and J calls and clone size are taken from that table; D and trimming were inferred from the DNA. The data contain nearly 50,000 clones, roughly 83% of them singletons. V dropped 4 bases and J dropped 8; count of bases not matched to a gene: 9. This CDR3 region has 15 residues. Germline V lookup: CDR1 SGHVS, CDR2 FQNEAQ. This chain connects TRBV7-8 to TRBJ1-2; the match to TRBD1 covers 11 bases. The sample consisted of peripheral blood. This TCR was recovered from a woman aged 55-69 years with acute or convalescent COVID-19. The CDR3 region has the DNA TGTGCCAGCAGCTCCTCAGGACAGGGGGCGTTGGGCTACACCTTC. Its translation: CASSSSGQGALGYTF.